The T cell receptor beta chain described here comes from a study of OX40 agonist ivuxolimab in advanced cancers. Study conclusions and caveats: Several nonresponders also turned out to have low normalized T-cell clonal expansion. Partly responding patients at 0.1-3.0 mg/kg showed some of the smallest clonal expansion.

Worth noting for this clone: What it binds is not known.

Libraries were prepared by immunoSEQ multiplex PCR; TCRdb keeps only in-frame clonotypes and omits some of them. The table records 50,000 to 80,000 clones, under 95% of them present only once. The CDR3 spans 16 residues. Germline V gives CDR1 LGHNT, CDR2 FRNRAP. V gave up 1 base and J gave up 8 bases; unmatched junction bases: 4. The chain combines TRBV12-5 with TRBJ2-1, with 14 nucleotides matching TRBD2. This receptor was obtained from an adult with an advanced solid tumor such as melanoma, head and neck, liver or kidney cancer. The source material was CD4+ or CD8+ T cells sorted from blood, sampled in a trial of the OX40 agonist ivuxolimab. CDR3 sequence: CASGLGGLAGGHEQFF. CDR3 bases: TGTGCTAGTGGTTTGGGCGGACTAGCGGGAGGCCATGAGCAGTTCTTC.